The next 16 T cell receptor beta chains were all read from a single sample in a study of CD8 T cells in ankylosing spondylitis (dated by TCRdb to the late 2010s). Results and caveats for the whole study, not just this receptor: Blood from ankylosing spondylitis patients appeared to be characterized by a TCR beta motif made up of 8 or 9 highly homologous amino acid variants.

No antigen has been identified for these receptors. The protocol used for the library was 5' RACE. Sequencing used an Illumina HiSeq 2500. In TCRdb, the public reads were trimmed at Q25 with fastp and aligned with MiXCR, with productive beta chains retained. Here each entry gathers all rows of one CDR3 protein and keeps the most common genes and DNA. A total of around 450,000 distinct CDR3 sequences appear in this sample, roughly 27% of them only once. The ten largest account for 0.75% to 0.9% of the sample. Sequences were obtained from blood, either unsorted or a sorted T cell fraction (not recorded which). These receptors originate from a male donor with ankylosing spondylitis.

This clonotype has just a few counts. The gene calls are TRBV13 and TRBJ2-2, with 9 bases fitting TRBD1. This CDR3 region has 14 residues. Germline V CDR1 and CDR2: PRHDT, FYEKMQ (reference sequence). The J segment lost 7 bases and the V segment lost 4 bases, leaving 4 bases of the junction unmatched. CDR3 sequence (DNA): TGTGCCAGCAGCTACAGGGGGCTCGGCGGGGAGCTGTTTTTT. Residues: CASSYRGLGGELFF. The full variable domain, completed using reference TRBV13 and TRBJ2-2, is AAGVIQSPRHLIKEKRETATLKCYPIPRHDTVYWYQQGPGQDPQFLISFYEKMQSDKGSIPDRFSAQQFSDYHSELNMSSLELGDSALYFCASSYRGLGGELFFGEGSRLTVL.

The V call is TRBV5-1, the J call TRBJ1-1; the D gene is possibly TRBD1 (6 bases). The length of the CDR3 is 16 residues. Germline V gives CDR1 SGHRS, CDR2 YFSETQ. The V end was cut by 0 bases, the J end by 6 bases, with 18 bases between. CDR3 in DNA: TGCGCCAGCAGCTTGGGGACAGCACCCCGAGAGGCTGAAGCTTTCTTT. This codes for CASSLGTAPREAEAFF.

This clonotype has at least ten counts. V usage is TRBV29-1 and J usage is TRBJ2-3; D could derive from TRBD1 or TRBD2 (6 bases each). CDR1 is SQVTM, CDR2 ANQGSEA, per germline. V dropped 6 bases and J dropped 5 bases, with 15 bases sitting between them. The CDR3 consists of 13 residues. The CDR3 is CSVIQGGGDTQYF. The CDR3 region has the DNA TGCAGCGTCATACAGGGAGGAGGAGATACGCAGTATTTT.

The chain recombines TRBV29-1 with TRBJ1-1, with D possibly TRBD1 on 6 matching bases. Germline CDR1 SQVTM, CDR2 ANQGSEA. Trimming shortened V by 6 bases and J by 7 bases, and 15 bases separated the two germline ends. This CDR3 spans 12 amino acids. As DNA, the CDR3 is TGCAGCGTGGAAACAGGGAACCTTGAAGCTTTCTTT. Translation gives CSVETGNLEAFF.

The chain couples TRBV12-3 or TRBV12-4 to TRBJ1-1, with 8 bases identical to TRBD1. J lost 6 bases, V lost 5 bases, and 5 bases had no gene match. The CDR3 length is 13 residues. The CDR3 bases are TGTGCCAGCAGTGGACAGGGAAGGGCTGAAGCTTTCTTT. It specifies CASSGQGRAEAFF.

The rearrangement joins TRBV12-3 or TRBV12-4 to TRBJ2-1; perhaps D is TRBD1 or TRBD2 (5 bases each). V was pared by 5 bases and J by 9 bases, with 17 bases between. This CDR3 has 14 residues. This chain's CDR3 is CASSPGTASSEQFF. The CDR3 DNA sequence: TGTGCCAGCAGTCCCGGGACCGCCTCGAGTGAGCAGTTCTTC.

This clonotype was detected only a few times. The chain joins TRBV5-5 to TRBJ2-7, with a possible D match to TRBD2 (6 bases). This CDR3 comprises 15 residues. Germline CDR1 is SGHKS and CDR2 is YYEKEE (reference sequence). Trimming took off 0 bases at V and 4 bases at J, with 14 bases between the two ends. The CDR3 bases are TGTGCCAGCAGCTTGGGGACAATACGGGAGTACGAGCAGTACTTC. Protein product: CASSLGTIREYEQYF.

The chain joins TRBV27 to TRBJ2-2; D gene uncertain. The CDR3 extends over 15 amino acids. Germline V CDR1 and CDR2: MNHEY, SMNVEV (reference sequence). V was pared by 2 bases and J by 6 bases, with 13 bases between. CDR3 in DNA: TGTGCCAGCAGTTTACATGCGATTGAACCCGGGGAGCTGTTTTTT. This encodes CASSLHAIEPGELFF.

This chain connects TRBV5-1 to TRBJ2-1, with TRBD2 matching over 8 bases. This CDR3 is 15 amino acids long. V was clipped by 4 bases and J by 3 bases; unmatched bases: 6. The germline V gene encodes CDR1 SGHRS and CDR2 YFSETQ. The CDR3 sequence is CASSATSEHYNEQFF. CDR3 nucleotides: TGCGCCAGCAGCGCGACTAGCGAACACTACAATGAGCAGTTCTTC.

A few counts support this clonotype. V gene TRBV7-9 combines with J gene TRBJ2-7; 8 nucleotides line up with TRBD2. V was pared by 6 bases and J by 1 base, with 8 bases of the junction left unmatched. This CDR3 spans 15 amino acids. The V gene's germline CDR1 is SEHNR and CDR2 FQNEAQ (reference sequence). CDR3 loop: CASSFLAGLSYEQYF. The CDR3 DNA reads TGTGCCAGCAGTTTTCTAGCGGGTCTATCCTACGAGCAGTACTTC.

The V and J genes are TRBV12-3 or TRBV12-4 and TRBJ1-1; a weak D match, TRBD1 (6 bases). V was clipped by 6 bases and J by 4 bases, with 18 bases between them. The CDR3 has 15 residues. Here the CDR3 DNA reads TGTGCCAGCAGCCCAGGGGTTGGGGGGAGCACTGAAGCTTTCTTT. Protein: CASSPGVGGSTEAFF.

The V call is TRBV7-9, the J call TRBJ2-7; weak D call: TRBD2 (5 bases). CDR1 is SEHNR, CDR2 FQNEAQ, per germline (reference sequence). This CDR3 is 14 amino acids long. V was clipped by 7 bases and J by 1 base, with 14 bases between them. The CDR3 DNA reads TGTGCCAGCACCGTTGGGAGCGGATCCTACGAGCAGTACTTC. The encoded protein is CASTVGSGSYEQYF.

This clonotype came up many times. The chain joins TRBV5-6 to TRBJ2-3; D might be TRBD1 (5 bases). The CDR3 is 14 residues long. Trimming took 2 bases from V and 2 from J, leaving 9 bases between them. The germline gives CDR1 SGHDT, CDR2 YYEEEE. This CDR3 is CASSFDSYTDTQYF. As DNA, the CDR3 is TGTGCCAGCAGCTTTGACAGCTACACAGATACGCAGTATTTT. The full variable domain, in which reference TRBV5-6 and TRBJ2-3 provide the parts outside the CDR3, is DAGVTQSPTHLIKTRGQQVTLRCSPKSGHDTVSWYQQALGQGPQFIFQYYEEEERQRGNFPDRFSGHQFPNYSSELNVNALLLGDSALYLCASSFDSYTDTQYFGPGTRLTVL.

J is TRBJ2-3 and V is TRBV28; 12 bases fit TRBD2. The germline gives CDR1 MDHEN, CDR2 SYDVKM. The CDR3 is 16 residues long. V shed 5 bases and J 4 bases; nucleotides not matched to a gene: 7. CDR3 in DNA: TGTGCCAGCAGTCCACCTAGCGGGAGGGCCGCAGATACGCAGTATTTT. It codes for CASSPPSGRAADTQYF.

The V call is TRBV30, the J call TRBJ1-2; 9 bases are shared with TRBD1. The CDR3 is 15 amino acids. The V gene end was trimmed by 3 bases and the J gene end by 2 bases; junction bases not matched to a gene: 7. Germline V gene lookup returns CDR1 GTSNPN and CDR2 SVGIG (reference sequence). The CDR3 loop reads CAWSPDGQGNYGYTF. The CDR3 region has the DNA TGTGCCTGGAGCCCGGATGGACAGGGGAACTATGGCTACACCTTC.

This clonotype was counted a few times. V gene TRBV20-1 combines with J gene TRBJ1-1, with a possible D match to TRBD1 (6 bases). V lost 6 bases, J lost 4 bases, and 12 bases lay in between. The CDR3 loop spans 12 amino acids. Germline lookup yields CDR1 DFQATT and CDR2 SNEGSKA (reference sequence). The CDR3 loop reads CSAQGSRTEAFF. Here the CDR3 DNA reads TGCAGTGCCCAGGGGTCTCGCACTGAAGCTTTCTTT.